These 27 T cell receptor beta chains originate from one sample sequenced in a study of shared clonotypes between healthy human individuals. Assay: immunoSEQ multiplex PCR; the TCRdb copy retains only in-frame clones and omits some. This sample has 2,500,000 or so clones, with roughly nine tenths found just once. Specimen: naive CD4+ T cells sorted from blood. Sample subset: CD45RA+ positively selected. These receptors were taken from a man aged 18 to 30 in good health.

This clone was counted between two and nine times. J is TRBJ1-2 and V is TRBV4-3; D is unresolved. V was pared by 0 bases and J by 7 bases, with 12 bases between. The CDR3 is 14 residues long. CDR1 is LGHNA, CDR2 YSLEER, per germline. CDR3 nucleotide sequence: TGCGCCAGCAGCCAAGATCTAACCCCGGGTGGCTACACCTTC. Translation: CASSQDLTPGGYTF.

This rearrangement joins TRBV2 to TRBJ1-1; D perhaps matches TRBD1 (5 bases). The CDR3 consists of 12 residues. Germline CDR1 is SNHLY and CDR2 is FYNNEI. V was pared by 8 bases and J by 1 base, with 8 bases between. This chain's CDR3 is CASRGPNTEAFF. The CDR3 coding sequence is TGTGCCAGCCGGGGACCGAACACTGAAGCTTTCTTT. The full variable domain, rest sourced from reference TRBV2 and TRBJ1-1, is EPEVTQTPSHQVTQMGQEVILRCVPISNHLYFYWYRQILGQKVEFLVSFYNNEISEKSEIFDDQFSVERPDGSNFTLKIRSTKLEDSAMYFCASRGPNTEAFFGQGTRLTVV.

The genes are TRBV28 and TRBJ2-2; D gene unclear. Trimming stripped 3 bases from V and 2 bases from J, with 10 bases between. CDR3 length equals 15 residues. CDR1 MDHEN and CDR2 SYDVKM come from the germline V gene. CDR3 DNA sequence: TGTGCCAGCAGTTTTGGTCAGGTTAACACCGGGGAGCTGTTTTTT. Protein sequence: CASSFGQVNTGELFF.

The rearrangement uses TRBV5-6 and TRBJ2-6; D is unclear. The CDR3 spans 14 residues. Germline CDR1 reads SGHDT; CDR2 reads YYEEEE. V lost 3 bases, J lost 1 base, and 5 bases lay in between. The CDR3 DNA reads TGTGCCAGCAGCTCACAGTCTGGGGCCAACGTCCTGACTTTC. It encodes CASSSQSGANVLTF.

Only a few counts were recorded for this clone. The chain carries TRBV30 and TRBJ1-2; D is unresolved. Germline assignment: CDR1 GTSNPN and CDR2 SVGIG (reference sequence). The V end was cut by 1 base, the J end by 2 bases, with 5 bases between. The CDR3 spans 12 residues. The DNA for the CDR3 is TGTGCCTGGAGTGGGGAAAACTATGGCTACACCTTC. Its translation is CAWSGENYGYTF.

This clone is a singleton in its sample. The chain employs TRBV7-8 and TRBJ2-7; 8 nucleotides agree with TRBD2. With V trimmed by 2 bases and J by 3 bases, 9 bases remained unmatched. The germline V gene has CDR1 SGHVS and CDR2 FQNEAQ. The CDR3 runs to 16 residues. DNA for the CDR3: TGTGCCAGCAGCTTACAGCCGGGAGGGCCGCACTACGAGCAGTACTTC. Its translation is CASSLQPGGPHYEQYF. The whole variable domain, filled in from reference TRBV7-8 and TRBJ2-7, reads GAGVSQSPRYKVAKRGQDVALRCDPISGHVSLFWYQQALGQGPEFLTYFQNEAQLDKSGLPSDRFFAERPEGSVSTLKIQRTQQEDSAVYLCASSLQPGGPHYEQYFGPGTRLTVT.

This chain joins TRBV2 and TRBJ2-2; 9 bases fit TRBD2. CDR1 is SNHLY, CDR2 FYNNEI, per germline. V was pared by 3 bases and J by 6 bases, with 2 bases of the junction left unmatched. This CDR3 is built from 14 residues. DNA for the CDR3: TGTGCCAGCAGTGAGGCGGGGGGGCCCGGGGAGCTGTTTTTT. As protein: CASSEAGGPGELFF.

The chain links TRBV7-2 to TRBJ1-6; D unclear. The V end was cut by 5 bases, the J end by 10 bases, with 12 bases between. This CDR3 spans 13 amino acids. CDR1 and CDR2 from the germline V gene are SGHTA and FQGNSA. DNA of the CDR3: TGTGCCAGCAGCGAGACGGGCTGGTCACCCCTCCACTTT. Amino acids: CASSETGWSPLHF. Complete variable domain (other parts from reference TRBV7-2 and TRBJ1-6): GAGVSQSPSNKVTEKGKDVELRCDPISGHTALYWYRQSLGQGLEFLIYFQGNSAPDKSGLPSDRFSAERTGGSVSTLTIQRTQQEDSAVYLCASSETGWSPLHFGNGTRLTVT.

The chain has TRBV27 and TRBJ2-5; TRBD1 aligns across 7 bases. Germline loops: CDR1 MNHEY, CDR2 SMNVEV (reference sequence). J gave up 1 base and V 0 bases, and 14 bases lay outside the gene matches. This CDR3 comprises 19 residues. CDR3 protein: CASSLSVTPLRTGQETQYF. DNA of the CDR3: TGTGCCAGCAGTTTATCGGTTACCCCACTACGGACAGGCCAAGAGACCCAGTACTTC.

As to this clone: One base away lies a much larger clone, so this may be a sequencing read error. Additional DNA sequences in this sample encode the identical CDR3. The chain links TRBV5-1 to TRBJ1-1, with a weak D call TRBD1 (6 bases). Germline loops: CDR1 SGHRS, CDR2 YFSETQ. The CDR3 has 13 residues. The V end was cut by 0 bases, the J end by 3 bases, with 6 bases between. CDR3 sequence (DNA): TGCGCCAGCAGCTTGGCAGGGGACACTGAAGCTTTCTTT. Translation: CASSLAGDTEAFF.

The J gene is TRBJ1-1, the V gene TRBV9; unclear D gene. Germline V gives CDR1 SGDLS, CDR2 YYNGEE. The CDR3 is 14 residues long. The V and J ends lost 4 bases and 4 bases respectively, with 14 bases between them. The CDR3 DNA reads TGTGCCAGCAGCCCCCCAAGGTCGGGCACTGAAGCTTTCTTT. Protein sequence: CASSPPRSGTEAFF.

A word on this clone: This sample also contains other DNA sequences that code for the same CDR3. The chain joins TRBV18 to TRBJ1-1; D is possibly TRBD1 (6 bases). The CDR3 is 14 amino acids. Trimming removed 3 bases at V and 1 base at J, with 9 bases between. The germline V gene encodes CDR1 KGHSH and CDR2 LQKENI. The CDR3 here is CASSPQTGNTEAFF. The CDR3 coding sequence is TGTGCCAGCTCACCCCAGACAGGGAACACTGAAGCTTTCTTT.

The chain links TRBV7-9 to TRBJ2-5, with 9 bases aligning to TRBD1. CDR1 and CDR2 (germline): SEHNR, FQNEAQ (reference sequence). The CDR3 is 16 residues long. V gave up 5 bases and J gave up 5 bases; unmatched junction bases: 12. CDR3 region: CASSPTLTGGAETQYF. Written as DNA, the CDR3 is TGTGCCAGCAGCCCGACCCTGACAGGGGGGGCGGAGACCCAGTACTTC.

This clone was observed a single time. The rearrangement uses TRBV5-4 and TRBJ2-2, with D possibly matching TRBD2 (6 bases). V shed 6 bases and J shed 1 base, with 16 bases lying between them. CDR1 SGHNT and CDR2 YYREEE come from the germline V gene (reference sequence). The CDR3 is 16 amino acids. The CDR3 spells CASTRGRDLNTGELFF. In nucleotides, the CDR3 is TGTGCCAGCACTCGAGGCCGGGACTTGAACACCGGGGAGCTGTTTTTT.

The rearrangement links TRBV27 to TRBJ1-1; 12 bases are a match to TRBD1. Trimming at V came to 1 base and at J to 4 bases, leaving 10 bases not matched to a gene. The CDR3 is 18 residues long. Germline V gene data show CDR1 as MNHEY and CDR2 as SMNVEV (reference sequence). CDR3 protein: CASSLFRGQGAGGTEAFF. CDR3 nucleotide sequence: TGTGCCAGCAGTTTATTTCGGGGACAGGGGGCGGGAGGCACTGAAGCTTTCTTT.

The V and J genes are TRBV30 and TRBJ2-3; the D is unclear. V was trimmed by 2 bases and J by 9 bases, leaving 9 bases between them. The CDR3 is 11 amino acids. Per germline, CDR1 GTSNPN and CDR2 SVGIG (reference sequence). The CDR3 sequence is CAWSTKETQYF. In DNA, the CDR3 is TGTGCCTGGAGTACGAAGGAGACGCAGTATTTT.

In this sample, this clone turned up once. The rearrangement joins TRBV6-5 to TRBJ1-2, with a weak D call TRBD1 (5 bases). Germline assignment: CDR1 MNHEY and CDR2 SVGAGI. The CDR3 sequence is 13 residues long. Trimming removed 6 bases from V and 7 bases from J, with 15 bases in between. In DNA form, the CDR3 reads TGTGCCAGCAGATTCGATATGGGGGTTGGCTACACCTTC. Translating it yields CASRFDMGVGYTF.

The chain has TRBV6-5 and TRBJ1-2; no reliable D call. Trimming removed 6 bases at V and 6 bases at J, with 17 bases between. Germline-derived CDR1 and CDR2 are MNHEY and SVGAGI. The CDR3 loop spans 14 amino acids. The CDR3 DNA follows: TGTGCCAGCAGCGCAGGCACAGAGCTCGATGGCTACACCTTC. Protein product: CASSAGTELDGYTF.

The rearrangement joins TRBV19 to TRBJ2-7; 7 bases are a match to TRBD1. CDR1 LNHDA and CDR2 SQIVND come from the germline V gene (reference sequence). Trimming took 3 bases from V and 2 from J; bases not matched to a gene: 7. CDR3 length: 15 amino acids. CDR3 sequence: CASSISGGLPYEQYF. CDR3 DNA: TGTGCCAGTAGTATTTCAGGGGGTCTCCCCTACGAGCAGTACTTC. The full variable domain, its missing parts supplied by reference TRBV19 and TRBJ2-7, is DGGITQSPKYLFRKEGQNVTLSCEQNLNHDAMYWYRQDPGQGLRLIYYSQIVNDFQKGDIAEGYSVSREKKESFPLTVTSAQKNPTAFYLCASSISGGLPYEQYFGPGTRLTVT.

The rearrangement joins TRBV11-2 to TRBJ1-2; 12 bases are shared with TRBD1. CDR3 length equals 17 residues. CDR1 SGHAT and CDR2 FQNNGV come from the germline V gene. V was pared by 5 bases and J by 4 bases, with 11 bases of the junction left unmatched. The CDR3, as DNA: TGTGCCAGCAGCCCCCGCGGAGGGACAGGGGGCATCTATGGCTACACCTTC. This encodes CASSPRGGTGGIYGYTF.

J is TRBJ1-2 and V is TRBV29-1, with a weak D call TRBD1 (6 bases). The CDR3 length is 13 residues. Germline V gene sequence: CDR1 SQVTM, CDR2 ANQGSEA. Trimming pared 6 bases from V and 2 bases from J, leaving 13 bases between. CDR3 in DNA: TGCAGCGTGGACTCGGGACACAACTATGGCTACACCTTC. This codes for CSVDSGHNYGYTF.

The J gene is TRBJ1-2, the V gene TRBV4-1, with 7 nucleotides matching TRBD1. J gave up 4 bases and V 5 bases, and 19 bases lay outside the gene matches. The V gene's germline CDR1 is MGHRA and CDR2 YSYEKL. The CDR3 is 18 residues long. This chain's CDR3 is CASSSSITGQAPFYGYTF. The CDR3 DNA reads as TGCGCCAGCAGCTCATCCATTACCGGACAGGCGCCTTTCTATGGCTACACCTTC.

J is TRBJ2-3 and V is TRBV6-1, with no clear D. This CDR3 has 14 amino acids. The germline V and J ends were trimmed by 5 bases and 1 base, with 10 bases remaining between them. Germline CDR1 is MNHNS and CDR2 is SASEGT. CDR3 DNA: TGTGCCAGCAGTACAACCGACGGCACAGATACGCAGTATTTT. It yields the protein CASSTTDGTDTQYF.

The chain combines TRBV7-9 with TRBJ1-1, with D maybe TRBD1 (6 bases). Germline V gives CDR1 SEHNR, CDR2 FQNEAQ (reference sequence). The CDR3 covers 16 residues. V lost 5 bases and J lost 0, with 16 bases in between. This CDR3 is CASSPQQGLLNTEAFF. In DNA form, the CDR3 reads TGTGCCAGCAGCCCCCAACAGGGACTCTTGAACACTGAAGCTTTCTTT.

The V and J genes are TRBV6-5 and TRBJ1-2; 9 nucleotides line up with TRBD1. Trimming took 6 bases from V and 9 from J; bases not matched to a gene: 8. Germline assignment: CDR1 MNHEY and CDR2 SVGAGI. This CDR3 has 13 residues. CDR3 nucleotide sequence: TGTGCCAGCAGAGCAGGGACAGGGCTGAGCTACACCTTC. Residues: CASRAGTGLSYTF.

The chain recombines TRBV9 with TRBJ2-3; no definite D call. Trimming pared 3 bases from V and 2 bases from J, leaving 13 bases between. CDR1 SGDLS and CDR2 YYNGEE come from the germline V gene. This CDR3 is 15 amino acids long. CDR3 region: CASSALVADTDTQYF. CDR3 DNA sequence: TGTGCCAGCAGCGCCTTGGTCGCGGACACAGATACGCAGTATTTT.

This sequence joins TRBV5-1 and TRBJ2-3, with 10 bases lining up with TRBD2. The germline V gene encodes CDR1 SGHRS and CDR2 YFSETQ. J was trimmed by 0 bases and V by 5 bases; bases with no gene match: 9. The CDR3 runs 17 residues. DNA of the CDR3: TGCGCCAGCAGTATCGTTAGCGGGGGGCCTAGCACAGATACGCAGTATTTT. It yields the protein CASSIVSGGPSTDTQYF.